Following are 16 T cell receptor beta chains from one sample sequenced in a study of blood T cell repertoires in COVID-19 (dated by TCRdb to about 2020). Library preparation was by the immunoSEQ multiplex PCR assay. TCRdb stores this immuneACCESS table with in-frame sequences only. Part of the clones is absent; in the studies checked, under half of the shortfall reflects unresolved V genes, and no reason is known for the rest. The sample profile shows 250,000 or so clones; around four fifths of them were found once. The ten largest make up approximately 4.5% of the sample. The sample taken for sequencing was peripheral blood. These receptors were collected from a woman between 65 and 79 years old with acute or convalescent COVID-19.

The CDR3 DNA follows: TGTGCCAGCACCTTGGGGACAGCCGTAAACTATGGCTACACCTTC. This translates into CASTLGTAVNYGYTF. The chain combines TRBV7-2 with TRBJ1-2; 7 bases map to TRBD1. The CDR3 extends over 15 amino acids. The V and J ends lost 7 bases and 2 bases, in that order; junction bases with no gene match: 10. Germline values: CDR1 SGHTA, CDR2 FQGNSA.

The V and J genes are TRBV7-9 and TRBJ1-6; D may be TRBD1 (5 bases). CDR1 and CDR2 (germline): SEHNR, FQNEAQ (reference sequence). The CDR3 totals 14 residues. Deletions cut 0 bases from V and 10 bases from J, with 10 bases between. In DNA, the CDR3 is TGTGCCAGCAGCTTAGCTCTCACAGGCTCACCCCTCCACTTT. It yields the protein CASSLALTGSPLHF.

The gene calls are TRBV10-3 and TRBJ2-5; 8 nucleotides agree with TRBD2. CDR1 and CDR2 (germline): ENHRY, SYGVKD. V lost 2 bases, J lost 4 bases, and 3 bases stayed unmatched. This CDR3 spans 14 amino acids. As DNA, the CDR3 is TGTGCCATCAGTGAGGGGAGCGGGGGAGAGACCCAGTACTTC. Translation gives CAISEGSGGETQYF.

The chain recombines TRBV7-2 with TRBJ1-2; TRBD1 matches at 7 bases. Germline lookup yields CDR1 SGHTA and CDR2 FQGNSA. With V trimmed by 0 bases and J by 6 bases, 7 bases remained unmatched. The CDR3 sequence is 15 residues long. CDR3 coding DNA: TGTGCCAGCAGCTTAGCGCAGGGGGGTCGTAATGGCTACACCTTC. This gives the protein CASSLAQGGRNGYTF.

This clone was found once. This chain joins TRBV10-1 and TRBJ2-2; 10 bases match TRBD1. The CDR3 length is 13 residues. Germline CDR1 reads WNHNN; CDR2 reads SYGVQD (reference sequence). V shed 6 bases, J shed 5 bases, and the junction held 0 bases outside the gene matches. The chain's CDR3 is CASRGQGTGELFF. CDR3 DNA: TGCGCCAGCAGGGGACAGGGGACCGGGGAGCTGTTTTTT.

The rearrangement uses TRBV20-1 and TRBJ2-7, with a weak D call TRBD1 (6 bases). This CDR3 is 11 amino acids long. Germline values: CDR1 DFQATT, CDR2 SNEGSKA (reference sequence). CDR3 region: CRVTGQFEQYF. CDR3 coding DNA: TGCAGGGTAACAGGACAGTTCGAGCAGTACTTC.

The genes are TRBV3-1 (or the pseudogene TRBV3-2) and TRBJ2-7, with TRBD2 matching 8 bases. The CDR3 is 16 residues long. V shed 0 bases, J shed 3 bases, and the junction held 7 bases outside the gene matches. Germline assignment: CDR1 LGHDT and CDR2 YNNKEL (reference sequence). CDR3 loop: CASSQDLAGGLYEQYF. In DNA, the CDR3 is TGTGCCAGCAGCCAAGATCTGGCGGGGGGCCTCTACGAGCAGTACTTC.

The V gene is TRBV6-2 or TRBV6-3, the J gene TRBJ2-7; D might be TRBD2 (7 bases). Deletions cut 4 bases from V and 6 bases from J, with 10 bases between. The V gene's germline CDR1 is MNHEY and CDR2 SVGEGT. The CDR3 is 12 amino acids. CDR3 sequence (DNA): TGTGCCAGCAGTTGGGGGGGCCGCGAGCAGTACTTC. Translating it yields CASSWGGREQYF.

With regard to this clone: The identical CDR3 is also encoded by other nucleotide sequences in the sample. The rearrangement uses TRBV29-1 and TRBJ1-1, with D maybe TRBD1 (6 bases). CDR1 is SQVTM and CDR2 is ANQGSEA in the germline V gene. Trimming took off 4 bases at V and 0 bases at J, with 6 bases between the two ends. The CDR3 has 12 residues. CDR3 sequence: CSVGTVNTEAFF. For the CDR3, the DNA is TGCAGCGTTGGGACAGTGAACACTGAAGCTTTCTTT.

J is TRBJ1-2 and V is TRBV7-9, with TRBD1 identical over 8 bases. V lost 5 bases to trimming and J lost 5 bases; unmatched junction nucleotides: 10. This CDR3 has 15 amino acids. Germline-derived CDR1 and CDR2 are SEHNR and FQNEAQ (reference sequence). The CDR3 region has the DNA TGTGCCAGCAGCAGCCGGACAGGGTTCGGGTATGGCTACACCTTC. Translated, it gives CASSSRTGFGYGYTF.

In its sample, this clone was seen once. The V gene is TRBV5-1, the J gene TRBJ2-2; possible D gene TRBD2, 6 bases. Per the germline V gene, CDR1 is SGHRS and CDR2 is YFSETQ. The CDR3 sequence is 17 residues long. Deletions cut 0 bases from V and 4 bases from J, with 16 bases between. CDR3 loop: CASSLAGDKGGTGELFF. The CDR3 DNA reads TGCGCCAGCAGCTTGGCCGGAGACAAGGGAGGCACCGGGGAGCTGTTTTTT.

A word on this clone: Other DNA variants within this sample encode the same CDR3. J is TRBJ1-1 and V is TRBV5-1; 9 nucleotides agree with TRBD1. The CDR3 spans 13 residues. Germline loops: CDR1 SGHRS, CDR2 YFSETQ. Germline trimming cut 3 bases from V and 4 bases from J; bases unmatched to any gene: 1. The CDR3 region is CASSSQGATEAFF. Here the CDR3 DNA reads TGCGCCAGCAGCTCACAGGGGGCCACTGAAGCTTTCTTT.

The rearrangement uses TRBV29-1 and TRBJ1-1; 7 nucleotides line up with TRBD1. This CDR3 is 14 amino acids long. V gave up 2 bases and J gave up 1 base; unmatched junction bases: 4. The germline V gene encodes CDR1 SQVTM and CDR2 ANQGSEA. The DNA for the CDR3 is TGCAGCGTTGAAAGGGCAGGGGGGAACACTGAAGCTTTCTTT. As protein: CSVERAGGNTEAFF.

The chain couples TRBV14 to TRBJ1-6, with D uncertain. V was shortened by 2 bases and J by 10 bases, with 12 bases between the two germline ends. Germline-derived CDR1 and CDR2 are SGHDN and FVKESK. The CDR3 has 14 residues. The CDR3 region has the DNA TGTGCCAGCAGCCAACGCGCGGGTGGGTCACCCCTCCACTTT. Its translation: CASSQRAGGSPLHF. Full variable domain (outside the CDR3, taken from reference TRBV14 and TRBJ1-6): EAGVTQFPSHSVIEKGQTVTLRCDPISGHDNLYWYRRVMGKEIKFLLHFVKESKQDESGMPNNRFLAERTGGTYSTLKVQPAELEDSGVYFCASSQRAGGSPLHFGNGTRLTVT.

The sample holds a few counts of this clone. In the same sample, other DNA sequences code for this CDR3. The V call is TRBV29-1, the J call TRBJ1-1; D is possibly TRBD1 (6 bases). Trimming took 6 bases from V and 4 from J, leaving 9 bases between them. Looked up from germline, CDR1 is SQVTM and CDR2 is ANQGSEA. The CDR3 runs to 11 residues. CDR3 nucleotide sequence: TGCAGCGTGGGAGGGGGCACTGAAGCTTTCTTT. Amino acid sequence: CSVGGGTEAFF.

The J gene is TRBJ1-6, the V gene TRBV18; D is uncertain. V lost 2 bases and J 5 bases, leaving 7 bases between the germline ends. Germline-derived CDR1 and CDR2 are KGHSH and LQKENI. This CDR3 is 14 amino acids long. The CDR3 protein is CASSPGSDNSPLHF. CDR3 in DNA: TGTGCCAGCTCACCAGGGAGCGATAATTCACCCCTCCACTTT.